This T cell receptor (beta chain) stems from a study of vaccination and CD4 T cells after COVID-19. Study summary: The convalescents, six males and four females, included two who were Hispanic.

Treatment of the sample: roughly 10-day PBMC culture with coronavirus spike peptide pools or control peptides (ViraFEST assay). Collection of the unexposed donor's CD4+ T cells took place before the COVID-19 pandemic (2011-2018). V shed 2 bases and J shed 4 bases, with 9 bases lying between them. The CDR3 contains 14 residues. Germline assignment: CDR1 ENHRY and CDR2 SYGVKD. In this sample, this clonotype turned up a few times. Its target is unknown. The study sequenced cultured CD4+ T cell DNA using the Oncomine TCR Beta short-read assay. Genomic DNA was isolated from CD4+ T cells that had been cultured. TCRdb re-called the PCR reads through MiXCR, storing one row per CDR3 protein. Of approximately 9,500 distinct CDR3 sequences detected, around 32% appear once; the ten largest clones hold approximately 13%.

The chain links TRBV10-3 to TRBJ2-1; possibly TRBD1 for D (6 bases). The sequence was collected from a human donor in good health. The sequenced sample consisted of CD4+ T cells from blood, cultured in vitro. This chain's CDR3 is CAISEPQGYNEQFF. The CDR3 region has the DNA TGTGCCATCAGTGAGCCCCAGGGGTACAATGAGCAGTTCTTC.